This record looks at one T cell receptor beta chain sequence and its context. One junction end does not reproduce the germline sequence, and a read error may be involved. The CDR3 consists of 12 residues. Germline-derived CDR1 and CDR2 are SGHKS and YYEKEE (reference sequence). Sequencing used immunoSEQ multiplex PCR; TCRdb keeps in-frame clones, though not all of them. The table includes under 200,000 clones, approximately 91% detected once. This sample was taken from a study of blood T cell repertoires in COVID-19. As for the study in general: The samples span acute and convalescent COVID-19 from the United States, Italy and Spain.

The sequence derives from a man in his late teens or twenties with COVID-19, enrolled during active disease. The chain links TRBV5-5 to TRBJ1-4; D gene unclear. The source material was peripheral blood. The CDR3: CASSLYNEKLLF. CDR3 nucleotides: TGTGCCAGCAGCTTATATAATGAAAAACTGCTTTTT.